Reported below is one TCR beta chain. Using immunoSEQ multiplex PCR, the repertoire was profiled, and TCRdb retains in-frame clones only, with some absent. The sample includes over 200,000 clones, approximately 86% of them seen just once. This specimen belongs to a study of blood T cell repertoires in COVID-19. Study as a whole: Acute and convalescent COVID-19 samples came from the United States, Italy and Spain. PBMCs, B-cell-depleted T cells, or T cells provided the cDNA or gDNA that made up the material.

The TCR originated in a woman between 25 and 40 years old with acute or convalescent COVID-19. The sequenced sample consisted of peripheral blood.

In DNA form, the CDR3 reads TGTGCCAGCTCACCGCTTAGGGCGGGACTAGCGGGAGGAACAGATACGCAGTATTTT. Translation: CASSPLRAGLAGGTDTQYF. This chain connects TRBV18 to TRBJ2-3; 15 bases are a match to TRBD2. The V and J ends lost 3 bases and 3 bases, in that order; junction bases with no gene match: 10. Germline V gene data show CDR1 as KGHSH and CDR2 as LQKENI. This CDR3 region has 19 residues.